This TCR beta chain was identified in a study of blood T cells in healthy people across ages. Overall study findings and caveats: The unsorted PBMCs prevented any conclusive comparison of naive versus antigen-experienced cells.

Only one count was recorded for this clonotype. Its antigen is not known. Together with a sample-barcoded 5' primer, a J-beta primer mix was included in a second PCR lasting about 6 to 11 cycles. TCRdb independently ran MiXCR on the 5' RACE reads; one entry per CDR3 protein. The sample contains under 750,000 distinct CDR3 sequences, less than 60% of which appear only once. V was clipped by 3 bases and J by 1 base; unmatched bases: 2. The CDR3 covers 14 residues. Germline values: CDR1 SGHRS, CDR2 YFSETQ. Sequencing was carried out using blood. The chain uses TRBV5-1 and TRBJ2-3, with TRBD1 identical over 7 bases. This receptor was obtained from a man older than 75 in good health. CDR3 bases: TGCGCCAGCAGCTCGGGACAGCGCACAGATACGCAGTATTTT. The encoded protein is CASSSGQRTDTQYF.